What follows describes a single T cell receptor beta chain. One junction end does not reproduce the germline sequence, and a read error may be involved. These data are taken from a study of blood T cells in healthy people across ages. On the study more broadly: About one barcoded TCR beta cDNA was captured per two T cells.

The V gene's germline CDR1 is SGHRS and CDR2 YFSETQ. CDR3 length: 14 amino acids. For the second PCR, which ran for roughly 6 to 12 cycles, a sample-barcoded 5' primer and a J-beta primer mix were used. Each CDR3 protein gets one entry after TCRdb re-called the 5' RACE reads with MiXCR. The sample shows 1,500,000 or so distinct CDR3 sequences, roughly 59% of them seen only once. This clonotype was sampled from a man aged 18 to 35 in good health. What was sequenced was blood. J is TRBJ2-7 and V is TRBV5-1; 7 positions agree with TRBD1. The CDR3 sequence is CASSYDRAAYEHYF. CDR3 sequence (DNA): TGCGCCAGCAGCTACGACAGGGCGGCCTACGAGCATTACTTC.